This T cell receptor beta chain stems from a study of cytomegalovirus exposure and HLA in healthy donors. Vbeta (60) and Jbeta (13) primers were used in the PCR. Here immunoSEQ multiplex PCR was the method, and the copy in TCRdb shows in-frame clones only, minus some. The data contain 95,000 to 150,000 clones, 80% of them singletons. V shed 0 bases and J shed 3 bases, with 15 bases lying between them. The CDR3 extends over 16 amino acids. Per germline, CDR1 SGHKS and CDR2 YYEKEE (reference sequence). Sequenced: PBMCs. V gene TRBV5-5 combines with J gene TRBJ1-2; D might be TRBD1 (6 bases). The receptor's source is a man younger than 45 in good health and CMV-seropositive. As DNA, the CDR3 is TGTGCCAGCAGCTTGGATGCCCAGGGGACCTACTATGGCTACACCTTC. The encoded protein is CASSLDAQGTYYGYTF. Supplemented by reference TRBV5-5 and TRBJ1-2, the full variable domain reads DAGVTQSPTHLIKTRGQQVTLRCSPISGHKSVSWYQQVLGQGPQFIFQYYEKEERGRGNFPDRFSARQFPNYSSELNVNALLLGDSALYLCASSLDAQGTYYGYTFGSGTRLTVV.